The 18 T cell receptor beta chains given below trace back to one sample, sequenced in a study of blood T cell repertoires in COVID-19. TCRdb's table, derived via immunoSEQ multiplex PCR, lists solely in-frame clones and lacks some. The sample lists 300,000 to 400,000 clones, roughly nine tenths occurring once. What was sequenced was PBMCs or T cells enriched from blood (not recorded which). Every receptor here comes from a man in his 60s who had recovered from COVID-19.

CDR3 sequence (DNA): TGCGCCAGCAGCCTGGACAGGGAGAGCTACGAGCAGTACTTC. It is translated as CASSLDRESYEQYF. The chain employs TRBV5-1 and TRBJ2-7; 8 nucleotides agree with TRBD1. J was trimmed by 3 bases and V by 4 bases; bases with no gene match: 6. The CDR3 loop spans 14 amino acids. In germline, CDR1 is SGHRS, CDR2 YFSETQ.

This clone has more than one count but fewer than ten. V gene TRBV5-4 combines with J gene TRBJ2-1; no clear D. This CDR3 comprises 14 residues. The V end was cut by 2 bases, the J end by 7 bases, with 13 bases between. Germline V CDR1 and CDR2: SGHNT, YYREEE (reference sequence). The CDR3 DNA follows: TGTGCCAGCAGCTTTAAAGACAATAGGAATGAGCAGTTCTTC. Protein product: CASSFKDNRNEQFF. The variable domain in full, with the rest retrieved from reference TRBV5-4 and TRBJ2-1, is ETGVTQSPTHLIKTRGQQVTLRCSSQSGHNTVSWYQQALGQGPQFIFQYYREEENGRGNFPPRFSGLQFPNYSSELNVNALELDDSALYLCASSFKDNRNEQFFGPGTRLTVL.

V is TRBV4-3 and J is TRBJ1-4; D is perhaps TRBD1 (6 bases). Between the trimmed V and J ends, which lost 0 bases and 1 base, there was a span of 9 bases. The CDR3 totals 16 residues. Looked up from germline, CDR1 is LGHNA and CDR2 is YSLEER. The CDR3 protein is CASSQETGLTNEKLFF. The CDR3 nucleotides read TGCGCCAGCAGCCAAGAAACAGGGTTAACTAATGAAAAACTGTTTTTT.

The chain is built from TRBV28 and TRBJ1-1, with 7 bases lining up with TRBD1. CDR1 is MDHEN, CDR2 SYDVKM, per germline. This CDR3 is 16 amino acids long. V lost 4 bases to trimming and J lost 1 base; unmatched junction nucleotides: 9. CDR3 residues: CASSSGGTRGNTEAFF. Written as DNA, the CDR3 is TGTGCCAGCAGTTCAGGGGGGACTCGGGGGAACACTGAAGCTTTCTTT. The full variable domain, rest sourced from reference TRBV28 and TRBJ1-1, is DVKVTQSSRYLVKRTGEKVFLECVQDMDHENMFWYRQDPGLGLRLIYFSYDVKMKEKGDIPEGYSVSREKKERFSLILESASTNQTSMYLCASSSGGTRGNTEAFFGQGTRLTVV.

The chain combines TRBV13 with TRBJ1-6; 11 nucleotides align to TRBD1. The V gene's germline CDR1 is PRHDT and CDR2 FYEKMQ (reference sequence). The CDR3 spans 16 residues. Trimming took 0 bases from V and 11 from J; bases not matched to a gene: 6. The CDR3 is CASSLGPGQGDAPLHF. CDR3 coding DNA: TGTGCCAGCAGCTTAGGACCGGGACAGGGGGATGCACCCCTCCACTTT.

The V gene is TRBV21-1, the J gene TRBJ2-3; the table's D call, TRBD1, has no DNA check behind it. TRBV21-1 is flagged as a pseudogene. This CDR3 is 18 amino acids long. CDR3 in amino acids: CASSKALWDRGISDTQYF. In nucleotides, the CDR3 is TGTGCCAGCAGCAAAGCGCTATGGGACAGGGGGATATCAGATACGCAGTATTTT.

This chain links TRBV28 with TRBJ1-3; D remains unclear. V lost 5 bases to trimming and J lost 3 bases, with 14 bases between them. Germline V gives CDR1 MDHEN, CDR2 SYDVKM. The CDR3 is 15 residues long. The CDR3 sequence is CASSRVPLGGNTIYF. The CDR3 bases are TGTGCCAGCAGTCGGGTGCCGTTGGGTGGAAACACCATATATTTT.

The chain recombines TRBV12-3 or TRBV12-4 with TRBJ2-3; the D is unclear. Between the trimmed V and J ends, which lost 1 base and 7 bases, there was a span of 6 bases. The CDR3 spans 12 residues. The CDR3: CASSLGVNTQYF. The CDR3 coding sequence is TGTGCCAGCAGTTTAGGCGTAAATACGCAGTATTTT.

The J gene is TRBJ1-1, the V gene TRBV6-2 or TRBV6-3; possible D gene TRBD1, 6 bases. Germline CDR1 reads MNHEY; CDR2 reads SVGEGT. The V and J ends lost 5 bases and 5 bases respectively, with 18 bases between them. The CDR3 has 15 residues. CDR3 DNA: TGTGCCAGCAGTATCACAGGGAACACGAGGACTGAAGCTTTCTTT. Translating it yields CASSITGNTRTEAFF.

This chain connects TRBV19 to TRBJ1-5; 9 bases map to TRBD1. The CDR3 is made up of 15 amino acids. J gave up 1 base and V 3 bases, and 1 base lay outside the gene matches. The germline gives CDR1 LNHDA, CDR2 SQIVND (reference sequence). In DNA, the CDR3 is TGTGCCAGTAGTATGACAGGGGGAAGCAATCAGCCCCAGCATTTT. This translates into CASSMTGGSNQPQHF.

The CDR3 DNA reads TGTGCCAGCAGCCTGCCTCCCGGACAGGGTATTAGCACTGAAGCTTTCTTT. Its protein product is CASSLPPGQGISTEAFF. The rearrangement links TRBV7-9 to TRBJ1-1; 8 positions match TRBD1. CDR3 length equals 17 residues. V lost 5 bases to trimming and J lost 4 bases; unmatched junction nucleotides: 15. The germline V gene encodes CDR1 SEHNR and CDR2 FQNEAQ (reference sequence).

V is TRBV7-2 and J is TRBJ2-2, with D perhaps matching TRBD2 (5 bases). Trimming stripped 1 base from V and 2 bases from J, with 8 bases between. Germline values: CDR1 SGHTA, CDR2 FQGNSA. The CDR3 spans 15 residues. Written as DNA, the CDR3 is TGTGCCAGCAGCTTAGTTCGGGGTAACACCGGGGAGCTGTTTTTT. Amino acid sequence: CASSLVRGNTGELFF.

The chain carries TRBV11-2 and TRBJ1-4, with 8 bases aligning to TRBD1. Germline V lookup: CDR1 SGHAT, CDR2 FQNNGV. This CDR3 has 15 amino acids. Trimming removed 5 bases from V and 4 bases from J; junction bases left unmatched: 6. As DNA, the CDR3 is TGTGCCAGCAGCAAGACAGGACAGGGTAATGAAAAACTGTTTTTT. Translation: CASSKTGQGNEKLFF.

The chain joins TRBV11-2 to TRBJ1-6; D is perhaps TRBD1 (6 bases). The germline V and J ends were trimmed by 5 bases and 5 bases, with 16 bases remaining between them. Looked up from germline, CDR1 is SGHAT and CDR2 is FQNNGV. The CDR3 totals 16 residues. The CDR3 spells CASSPTGIGHNSPLHF. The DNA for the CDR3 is TGTGCCAGCAGCCCTACAGGGATTGGCCATAATTCACCCCTCCACTTT.

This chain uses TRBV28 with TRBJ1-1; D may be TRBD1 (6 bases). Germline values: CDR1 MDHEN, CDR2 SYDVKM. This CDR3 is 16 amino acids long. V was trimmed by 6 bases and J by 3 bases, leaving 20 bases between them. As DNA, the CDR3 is TGTGCCAGCAGCTCTCCCTCCCCAGGGGCCCACACTGAAGCTTTCTTT. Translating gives CASSSPSPGAHTEAFF.

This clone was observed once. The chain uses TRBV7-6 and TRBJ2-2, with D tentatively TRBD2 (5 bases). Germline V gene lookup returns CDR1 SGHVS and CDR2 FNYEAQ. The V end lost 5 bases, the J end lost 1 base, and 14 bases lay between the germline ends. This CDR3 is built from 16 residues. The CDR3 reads CASSRQLEMNTGELFF. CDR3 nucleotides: TGTGCCAGCAGCCGCCAACTAGAGATGAACACCGGGGAGCTGTTTTTT.

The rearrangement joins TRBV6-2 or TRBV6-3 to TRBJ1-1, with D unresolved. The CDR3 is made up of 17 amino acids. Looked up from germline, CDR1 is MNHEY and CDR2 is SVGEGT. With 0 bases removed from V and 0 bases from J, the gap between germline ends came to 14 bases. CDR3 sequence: CASSYSLIRSLNTEAFF. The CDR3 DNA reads TGTGCCAGCAGTTACTCGCTGATTAGATCCTTGAACACTGAAGCTTTCTTT.

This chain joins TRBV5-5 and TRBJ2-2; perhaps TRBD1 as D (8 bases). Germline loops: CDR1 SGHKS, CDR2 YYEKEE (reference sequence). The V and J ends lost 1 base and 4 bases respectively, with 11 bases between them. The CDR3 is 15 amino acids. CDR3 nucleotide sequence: TGTGCCAGCAGCTTGAACAGGGGGGGCACCGGGGAGCTGTTTTTT. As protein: CASSLNRGGTGELFF.